The 24 T cell receptor beta chains reported below all come from one sample, sequenced in a study of T cell repertoires in cytomegalovirus infection. TCRdb re-called the reads with MiXCR, one entry per CDR3 protein. The sample shows some 480,000 distinct CDR3 sequences, 30% to 40% of them seen only once. These receptors' targets are unknown. The sequencing here drew on cultured PBMCs, taken from culture after CMV antigen stimulation. These receptors came from a human donor in good health (CMV status not recorded). Some clones in this sample may be carry-over from other donors' samples.

The table lists this clonotype with many counts. This sequence joins TRBV7-2 and TRBJ2-2; tentative D call: TRBD1 (6 bases). From germline, CDR1 is SGHTA and CDR2 FQGNSA. Trimming took 7 bases from V and 0 from J, leaving 12 bases between them. The CDR3 sequence is 15 residues long. CDR3 sequence (DNA): TGTGCCAGCAAACAGGGACCCGCGAACACCGGGGAGCTGTTTTTT. The encoded protein is CASKQGPANTGELFF.

There are a few counts of this clonotype. The chain is built from TRBV7-2 and TRBJ1-2; 9 bases agree with TRBD1. CDR1 is SGHTA, CDR2 FQGNSA, per germline. This CDR3 has 15 amino acids. V lost 2 bases, J lost 5 bases, and 6 bases stayed unmatched. The CDR3 here is CASSLTTGGSYGYTF. The CDR3, as DNA: TGTGCCAGCAGCTTAACGACAGGGGGGTCGTATGGCTACACCTTC.

The chain recombines TRBV6-5 with TRBJ2-1; no clear D. This CDR3 comprises 12 residues. The V and J ends lost 7 bases and 9 bases respectively, with 13 bases between them. In germline, CDR1 is MNHEY, CDR2 SVGAGI. DNA for the CDR3: TGTGCCAGCACCCCTTCTTCGGGTGAGCAGTTCTTC. Its protein product is CASTPSSGEQFF.

This clonotype came up once. A single base separates this from a much larger clone, so it may be a read error. The chain links TRBV7-2 to TRBJ1-1; D unclear. This CDR3 has 14 residues. Germline-derived CDR1 and CDR2 are SGHTA and FQGNSA. V was shortened by 5 bases and J by 1 base, with 11 bases between the two germline ends. The CDR3 spells CASSPWVRNTEAFF. CDR3 sequence (DNA): TGTGCCAGCAGCCCTTGGGTCAGGAACACTGAAGCTTTCTTT.

The rearrangement uses TRBV7-2 and TRBJ2-4, with TRBD2 matching over 8 bases. CDR1 SGHTA and CDR2 FQGNSA come from the germline V gene. This CDR3 region has 17 residues. Trimming cost V 5 bases and J 6 bases; bases outside gene matches: 15. CDR3 sequence: CASSPRTAGADRNIQYF. The CDR3 nucleotides read TGTGCCAGCAGCCCCAGAACAGCGGGAGCGGACCGAAACATTCAGTACTTC.

J is TRBJ1-5 and V is TRBV12-3 or TRBV12-4; tentatively, D is TRBD1 (5 bases). Trimming cost V 3 bases and J 9 bases, with 15 bases left between them. This CDR3 region has 14 residues. The CDR3 DNA follows: TGTGCCAGCAGTTTCGGGGGTAGCACAGCGCCCCAGCATTTT. Its protein is CASSFGGSTAPQHF.

Only a few counts were recorded for this clonotype. The CDR3 bases are TGCAGTGCCCGGGCCTCGCGGGGCACTGAAGCTTTCTTT. It translates to CSARASRGTEAFF. V gene TRBV20-1 combines with J gene TRBJ1-1; no firm D call. Trimming cost V 6 bases and J 4 bases, with 15 bases left between them. The V gene's germline CDR1 is DFQATT and CDR2 SNEGSKA (reference sequence). The CDR3 has 13 residues.

The chain couples TRBV5-3 to TRBJ2-2; 11 bases map to TRBD1. TRBV5-3 is annotated as an ORF whose role is uncertain. This CDR3 is built from 17 residues. The trim removed 8 bases at V and 9 bases at J, leaving 18 bases unmatched. The CDR3 sequence: CASRNYRDRGIHWELFF. CDR3 DNA: TGTGCCAGCAGAAACTACCGGGACAGGGGGATTCACTGGGAGCTGTTTTTT.

This clonotype was found a few times. V gene TRBV12-3 or TRBV12-4 combines with J gene TRBJ1-1, with D perhaps TRBD1 (5 bases). The germline V and J ends were trimmed by 4 bases and 6 bases, with 6 bases remaining between them. The CDR3 runs to 11 residues. The CDR3 bases are TGTGCCAGCAGTTCGGGGGCTGAAGCTTTCTTT. Its protein product is CASSSGAEAFF.

The genes are TRBV7-3 and TRBJ2-5; no clear D. This CDR3 is built from 15 residues. Germline CDR1 and CDR2: SGHTA and FQGTGA. The V end was cut by 2 bases, the J end by 1 base, with 11 bases between. CDR3 coding DNA: TGTGCCAGCAGCTTATATGGAACCCTCCAAGAGACCCAGTACTTC. Protein product: CASSLYGTLQETQYF.

This chain joins TRBV19 and TRBJ2-3, with 8 nucleotides matching TRBD2. CDR1 LNHDA and CDR2 SQIVND come from the germline V gene (reference sequence). The CDR3 has 15 amino acids. J gave up 1 base and V 3 bases, and 3 bases lay outside the gene matches. The CDR3 DNA reads TGTGCCAGTAGTATTAGCGGGACGGGCACAGATACGCAGTATTTT. This codes for CASSISGTGTDTQYF. Full variable domain (missing parts from reference TRBV19 and TRBJ2-3): DGGITQSPKYLFRKEGQNVTLSCEQNLNHDAMYWYRQDPGQGLRLIYYSQIVNDFQKGDIAEGYSVSREKKESFPLTVTSAQKNPTAFYLCASSISGTGTDTQYFGPGTRLTVL.

This clonotype was seen a handful of times. V gene TRBV7-8 combines with J gene TRBJ1-1; perhaps TRBD1 as D (5 bases). Trimming removed 1 base at V and 4 bases at J, with 7 bases between. The germline gives CDR1 SGHVS, CDR2 FQNEAQ. This CDR3 is 13 amino acids long. The CDR3 nucleotides are TGTGCCAGCAGCTTAGAGGGGCCCACTGAAGCTTTCTTT. This codes for CASSLEGPTEAFF.

The chain uses TRBV7-2 and TRBJ1-1, with D unresolved. The CDR3 totals 12 residues. V shed 1 base and J shed 11 bases, with 11 bases lying between them. CDR1 is SGHTA and CDR2 is FQGNSA in the germline V gene. The CDR3 bases are TGTGCCAGCAGCTTAGAATCACGTGTGGCTTTCTTT. Its translation is CASSLESRVAFF.

This chain uses TRBV19 with TRBJ1-2; D is unclear. Germline CDR1 is LNHDA and CDR2 is SQIVND (reference sequence). The CDR3 has 16 residues. The germline V and J ends were trimmed by 5 bases and 5 bases, with 21 bases remaining between them. DNA of the CDR3: TGTGCCAGTAGTTCCCGGGATACGGGCAAGATTTATGGCTACACCTTC. The encoded protein is CASSSRDTGKIYGYTF.

The V call is TRBV19, the J call TRBJ2-6, with D maybe TRBD1 (5 bases). V was cut by 2 bases and J by 1 base, with 12 bases left in between. CDR1 and CDR2 (germline): LNHDA, SQIVND (reference sequence). This CDR3 spans 17 amino acids. DNA for the CDR3: TGTGCCAGTAGTATATTGCTGCGACAGTCTGGGGCCAACGTCCTGACTTTC. Protein product: CASSILLRQSGANVLTF.

The V and J genes are TRBV7-8 and TRBJ2-1, with 10 bases identical to TRBD1. This CDR3 spans 16 amino acids. The ends lost 3 bases at V and 7 bases at J; junction bases unmatched: 9. In germline, CDR1 is SGHVS, CDR2 FQNEAQ. For the CDR3, the DNA is TGTGCCAGCAGCTTCATCGGGACAGGGGATCTGAATGAGCAGTTCTTC. Protein: CASSFIGTGDLNEQFF.

The chain uses TRBV4-2 and TRBJ2-2; 14 bases map to TRBD2. V gave up 2 bases and J gave up 5 bases; unmatched junction bases: 13. CDR1 and CDR2 (germline): LGHNA, YNFKEQ. The CDR3 runs 20 residues. The CDR3 coding sequence is TGTGCCAGCAGCCAAAGTCCCCCGGGACTAGCGGGAGAGGTAACCGGGGAGCTGTTTTTT. It yields the protein CASSQSPPGLAGEVTGELFF.

This clonotype was detected only a few times. The CDR3 DNA reads as TGTGCCAGCAGCTTAGTCTCCCGGAGTGGGGCCTACGAGCAGTACTTC. Its protein product is CASSLVSRSGAYEQYF. This sequence joins TRBV7-2 and TRBJ2-7; no definite D call. The V and J ends lost 1 base and 2 bases respectively, with 15 bases between them. CDR3 length equals 16 residues. In germline, CDR1 is SGHTA, CDR2 FQGNSA.

The chain couples TRBV7-9 to TRBJ1-1, with 7 bases lining up with TRBD1. Germline lookup yields CDR1 SEHNR and CDR2 FQNEAQ (reference sequence). This CDR3 has 15 amino acids. V lost 7 bases and J lost 5; bases outside the gene matches: 13. The CDR3 DNA sequence: TGTGCCAGCACAAGGGAGGGGGCGCTGGGGACTGAAGCTTTCTTT. Protein: CASTREGALGTEAFF.

This clonotype was counted only a few times. This chain joins TRBV29-1 and TRBJ2-1; no clear D. Germline lookup yields CDR1 SQVTM and CDR2 ANQGSEA. Trimming cost V 5 bases and J 7 bases, with 15 bases left between them. This CDR3 is built from 13 residues. The chain's CDR3 is CSVRSFIGNEQFF. The DNA of the CDR3 is TGCAGCGTTAGGAGCTTTATAGGAAATGAGCAGTTCTTC.

This clonotype was seen a handful of times. The chain is built from TRBV10-3 and TRBJ2-6, with D possibly being TRBD1 or TRBD2 (6 bases each). This CDR3 has 16 residues. The V gene's germline CDR1 is ENHRY and CDR2 SYGVKD. The germline V and J ends were trimmed by 2 bases and 0 bases, with 8 bases remaining between them. DNA of the CDR3: TGTGCCATCAGTGAGGGGGGGCTCTCTGGGGCCAACGTCCTGACTTTC. Protein product: CAISEGGLSGANVLTF.

The genes are TRBV14 and TRBJ2-3; 13 bases align to TRBD2. CDR1 is SGHDN, CDR2 FVKESK, per germline. V lost 4 bases and J lost 8; bases outside the gene matches: 6. The CDR3 is 15 residues long. The CDR3 here is CASSPQGLAGATQYF. The CDR3 bases are TGTGCCAGCAGCCCTCAAGGACTAGCGGGAGCTACGCAGTATTTT. Combining the CDR3 with reference TRBV14 and TRBJ2-3 gives the whole variable domain EAGVTQFPSHSVIEKGQTVTLRCDPISGHDNLYWYRRVMGKEIKFLLHFVKESKQDESGMPNNRFLAERTGGTYSTLKVQPAELEDSGVYFCASSPQGLAGATQYFGPGTRLTVL.

CDR3 sequence (DNA): TGTGCCAGCAGTCCGACCGATCTTTTGGGGGGCACAGATACGCAGTATTTT. Its translation is CASSPTDLLGGTDTQYF. The chain uses TRBV27 and TRBJ2-3; D tentatively reads TRBD1 or TRBD2 (5 bases each). Germline V lookup: CDR1 MNHEY, CDR2 SMNVEV (reference sequence). The CDR3 contains 17 residues. V was shortened by 5 bases and J by 1 base, with 19 bases between the two germline ends.

This clonotype was detected ten times or more. V is TRBV7-2 and J is TRBJ2-1; maybe TRBD2 (7 bases). This CDR3 spans 16 amino acids. The germline gives CDR1 SGHTA, CDR2 FQGNSA. Trimming took 4 bases from V and 7 from J, leaving 20 bases between them. The CDR3 spells CASSSPRGTTINEQFF. In DNA form, the CDR3 reads TGTGCCAGCAGCTCGCCAAGGGGGACTACCATTAATGAGCAGTTCTTC.